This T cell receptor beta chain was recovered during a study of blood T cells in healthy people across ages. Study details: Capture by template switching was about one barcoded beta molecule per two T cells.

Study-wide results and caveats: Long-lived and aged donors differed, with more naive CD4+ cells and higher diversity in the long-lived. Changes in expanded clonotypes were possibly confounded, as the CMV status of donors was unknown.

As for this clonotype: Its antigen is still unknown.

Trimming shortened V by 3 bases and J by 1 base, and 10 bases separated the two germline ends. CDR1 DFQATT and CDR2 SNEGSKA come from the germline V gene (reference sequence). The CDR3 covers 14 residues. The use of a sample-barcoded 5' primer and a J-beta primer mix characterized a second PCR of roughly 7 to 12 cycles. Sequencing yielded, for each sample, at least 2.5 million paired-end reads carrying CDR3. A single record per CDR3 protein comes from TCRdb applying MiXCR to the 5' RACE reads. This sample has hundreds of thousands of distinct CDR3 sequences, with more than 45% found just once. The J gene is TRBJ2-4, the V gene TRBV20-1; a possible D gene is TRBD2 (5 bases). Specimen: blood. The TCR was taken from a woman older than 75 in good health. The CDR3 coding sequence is TGCAGTGCTAGGGAGGTGCCCGCCAAAAACATTCAGTACTTC. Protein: CSAREVPAKNIQYF.